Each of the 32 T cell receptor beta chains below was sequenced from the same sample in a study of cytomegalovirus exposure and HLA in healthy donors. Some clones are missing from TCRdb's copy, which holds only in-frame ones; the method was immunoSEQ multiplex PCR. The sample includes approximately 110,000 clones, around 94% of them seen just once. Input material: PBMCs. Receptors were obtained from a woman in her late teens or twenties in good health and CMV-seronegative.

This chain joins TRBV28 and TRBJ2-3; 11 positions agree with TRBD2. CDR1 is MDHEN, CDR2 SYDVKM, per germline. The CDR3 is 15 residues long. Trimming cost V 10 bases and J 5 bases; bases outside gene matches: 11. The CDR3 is CAIALTSGGGDTQYF. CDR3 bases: TGTGCCATCGCCTTAACTAGCGGGGGTGGAGATACGCAGTATTTT.

The CDR3 coding sequence is TGTGCCAGCAGCAGCGTAGACGAGAAGGGAAACACCATATATTTT. It translates to CASSSVDEKGNTIYF. The rearrangement links TRBV5-4 to TRBJ1-3, with unresolved D. Germline CDR1 and CDR2: SGHNT and YYREEE (reference sequence). Deletions cut 4 bases from V and 4 bases from J, with 15 bases between. This CDR3 has 15 amino acids.

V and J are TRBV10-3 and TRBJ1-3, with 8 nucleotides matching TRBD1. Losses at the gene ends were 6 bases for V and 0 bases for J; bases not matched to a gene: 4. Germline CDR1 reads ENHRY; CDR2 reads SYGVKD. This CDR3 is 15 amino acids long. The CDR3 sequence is CAISDRGVSGNTIYF. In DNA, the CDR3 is TGTGCCATCAGCGACAGGGGCGTCTCTGGAAACACCATATATTTT.

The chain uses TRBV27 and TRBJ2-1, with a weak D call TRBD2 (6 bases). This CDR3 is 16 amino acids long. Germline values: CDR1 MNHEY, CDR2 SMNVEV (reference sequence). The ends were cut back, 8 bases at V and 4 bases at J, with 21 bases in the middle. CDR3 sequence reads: CASRGFIAATYNEQFF. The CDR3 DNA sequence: TGTGCCAGCCGGGGATTCATAGCGGCGACATACAATGAGCAGTTCTTC.

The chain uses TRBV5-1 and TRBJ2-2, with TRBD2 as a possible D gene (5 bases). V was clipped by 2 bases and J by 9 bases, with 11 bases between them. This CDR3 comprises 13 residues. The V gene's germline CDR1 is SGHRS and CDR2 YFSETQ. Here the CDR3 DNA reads TGCGCCAGCAGCTTTACCCAGGACTGGGAGCTGTTTTTT. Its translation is CASSFTQDWELFF.

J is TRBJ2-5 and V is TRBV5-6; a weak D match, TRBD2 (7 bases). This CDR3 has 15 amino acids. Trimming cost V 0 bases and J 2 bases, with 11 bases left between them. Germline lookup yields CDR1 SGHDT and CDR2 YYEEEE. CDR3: CASSLEGGDQETQYF. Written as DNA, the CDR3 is TGTGCCAGCAGCTTGGAAGGGGGGGATCAAGAGACCCAGTACTTC.

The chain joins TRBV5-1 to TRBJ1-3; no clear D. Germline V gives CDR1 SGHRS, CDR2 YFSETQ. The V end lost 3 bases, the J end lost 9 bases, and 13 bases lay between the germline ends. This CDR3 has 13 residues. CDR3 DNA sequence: TGCGCCAGCAGCTCCGAGGGTTCATTCACCATATATTTT. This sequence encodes CASSSEGSFTIYF.

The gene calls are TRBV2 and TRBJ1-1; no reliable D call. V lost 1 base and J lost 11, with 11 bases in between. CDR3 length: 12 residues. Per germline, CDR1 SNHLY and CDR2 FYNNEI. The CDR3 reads CASSEGASGAFF. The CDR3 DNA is TGTGCCAGCAGTGAAGGAGCCAGCGGGGCTTTCTTT.

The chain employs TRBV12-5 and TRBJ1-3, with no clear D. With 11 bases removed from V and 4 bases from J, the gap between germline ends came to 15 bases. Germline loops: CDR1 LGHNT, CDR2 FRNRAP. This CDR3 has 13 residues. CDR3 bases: TGTGCTTCTTCTGTCTCTGGCGGAAACACCATATATTTT. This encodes CASSVSGGNTIYF.

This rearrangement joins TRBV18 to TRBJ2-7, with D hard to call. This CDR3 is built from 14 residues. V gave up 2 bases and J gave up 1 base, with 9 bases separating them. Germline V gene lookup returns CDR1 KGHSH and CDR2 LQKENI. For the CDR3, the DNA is TGTGCCAGCTCACCAGGTTACAATTCCTACGAGCAGTACTTC. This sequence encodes CASSPGYNSYEQYF.

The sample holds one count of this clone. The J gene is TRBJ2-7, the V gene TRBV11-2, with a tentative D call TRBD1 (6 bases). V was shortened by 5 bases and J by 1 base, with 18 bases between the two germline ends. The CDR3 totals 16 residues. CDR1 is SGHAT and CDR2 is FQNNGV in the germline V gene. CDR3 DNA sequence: TGTGCCAGCAGCCGGACCGGGACATCTAATTCCTACGAGCAGTACTTC. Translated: CASSRTGTSNSYEQYF.

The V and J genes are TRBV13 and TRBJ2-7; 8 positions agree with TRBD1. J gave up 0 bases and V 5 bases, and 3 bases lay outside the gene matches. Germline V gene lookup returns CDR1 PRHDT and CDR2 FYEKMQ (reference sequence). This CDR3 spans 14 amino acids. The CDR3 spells CASSTDRVSYEQYF. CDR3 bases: TGTGCCAGCAGCACGGACAGGGTCTCCTACGAGCAGTACTTC.

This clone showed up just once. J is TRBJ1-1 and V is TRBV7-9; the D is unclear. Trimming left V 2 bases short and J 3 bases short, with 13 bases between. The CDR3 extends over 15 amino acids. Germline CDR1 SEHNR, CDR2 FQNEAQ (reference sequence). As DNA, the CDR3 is TGTGCCAGCAGCTTAACCGACCCTGCGGACACTGAAGCTTTCTTT. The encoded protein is CASSLTDPADTEAFF. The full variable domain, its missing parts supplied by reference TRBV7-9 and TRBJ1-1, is DTGVSQNPRHKITKRGQNVTFRCDPISEHNRLYWYRQTLGQGPEFLTYFQNEAQLEKSRLLSDRFSAERPKGSFSTLEIQRTEQGDSAMYLCASSLTDPADTEAFFGQGTRLTVV.

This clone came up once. The CDR3 DNA reads TGTGCCAGCAGTACCAGGAAAGCGGGGGACCAAGAGACCCAGTACTTC. The encoded protein is CASSTRKAGDQETQYF. The chain couples TRBV27 to TRBJ2-5, with 8 bases matching TRBD2. Germline trimming cut 5 bases from V and 0 bases from J; bases unmatched to any gene: 8. The CDR3 extends over 16 amino acids. CDR1 is MNHEY and CDR2 is SMNVEV in the germline V gene (reference sequence).

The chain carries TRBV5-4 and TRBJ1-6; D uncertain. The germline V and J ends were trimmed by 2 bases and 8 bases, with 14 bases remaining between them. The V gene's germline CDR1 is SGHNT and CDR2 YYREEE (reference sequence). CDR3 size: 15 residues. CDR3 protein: CASSLSQREDSPLHF. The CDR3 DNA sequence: TGTGCCAGCAGCTTAAGCCAGAGAGAGGATTCACCCCTCCACTTT.

The CDR3 DNA reads as TGTGCCAGCAGCCCGAGCCTGAACACTGAAGCTTTCTTT. It yields the protein CASSPSLNTEAFF. The V call is TRBV7-2, the J call TRBJ1-1, with no clear D. CDR3 length equals 13 residues. In germline, CDR1 is SGHTA, CDR2 FQGNSA. The V end was cut by 5 bases, the J end by 0 bases, with 7 bases between.

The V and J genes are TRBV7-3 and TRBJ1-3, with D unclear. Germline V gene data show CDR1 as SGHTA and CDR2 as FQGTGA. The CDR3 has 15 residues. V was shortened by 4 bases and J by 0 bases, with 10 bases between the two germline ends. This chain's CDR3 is CASSSGHGSGNTIYF. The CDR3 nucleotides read TGTGCCAGCAGCTCTGGGCACGGCTCTGGAAACACCATATATTTT.

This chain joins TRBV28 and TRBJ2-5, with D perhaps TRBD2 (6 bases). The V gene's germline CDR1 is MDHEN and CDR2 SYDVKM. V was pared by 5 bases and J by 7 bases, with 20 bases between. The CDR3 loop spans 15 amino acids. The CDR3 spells CASSGGMTVKATQYF. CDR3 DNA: TGTGCCAGCAGTGGGGGGATGACAGTGAAAGCGACCCAGTACTTC.

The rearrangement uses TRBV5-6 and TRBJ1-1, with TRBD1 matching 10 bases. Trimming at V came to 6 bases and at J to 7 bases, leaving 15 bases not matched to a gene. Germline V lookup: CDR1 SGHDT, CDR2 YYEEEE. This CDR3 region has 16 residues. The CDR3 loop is CASTSGGQGLWGEAFF. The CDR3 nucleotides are TGTGCCAGCACCTCGGGGGGACAGGGGCTTTGGGGTGAAGCTTTCTTT.

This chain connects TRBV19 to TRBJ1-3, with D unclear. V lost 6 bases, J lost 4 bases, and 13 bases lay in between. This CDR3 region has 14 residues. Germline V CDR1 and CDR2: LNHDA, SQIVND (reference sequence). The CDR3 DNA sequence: TGTGCCAGTAGAAAAGGTGGGCCAGGAAACACCATATATTTT. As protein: CASRKGGPGNTIYF.

As DNA, the CDR3 is TGTGCCAGCAGTTACTCGTTAGGACTAGCGGGCAATGAGCAGTTCTTC. Its translation: CASSYSLGLAGNEQFF. The V gene is TRBV6-5, the J gene TRBJ2-1; TRBD2 aligns across 11 bases. Germline lookup yields CDR1 MNHEY and CDR2 SVGAGI. Trimming took 0 bases from V and 6 from J; bases not matched to a gene: 4. This CDR3 has 16 amino acids.

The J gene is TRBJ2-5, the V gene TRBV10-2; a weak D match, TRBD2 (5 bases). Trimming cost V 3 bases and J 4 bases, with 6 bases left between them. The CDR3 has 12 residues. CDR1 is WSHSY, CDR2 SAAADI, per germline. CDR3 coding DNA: TGCGCCAGCAGTGATCGGGGAGAGACCCAGTACTTC. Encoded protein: CASSDRGETQYF.

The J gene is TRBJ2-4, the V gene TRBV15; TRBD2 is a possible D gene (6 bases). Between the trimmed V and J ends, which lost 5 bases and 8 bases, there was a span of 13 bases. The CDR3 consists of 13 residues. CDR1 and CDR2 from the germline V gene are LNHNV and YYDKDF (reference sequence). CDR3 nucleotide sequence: TGTGCCACCAGCGGGGGACCGGGGGACATTCAGTACTTC. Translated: CATSGGPGDIQYF.

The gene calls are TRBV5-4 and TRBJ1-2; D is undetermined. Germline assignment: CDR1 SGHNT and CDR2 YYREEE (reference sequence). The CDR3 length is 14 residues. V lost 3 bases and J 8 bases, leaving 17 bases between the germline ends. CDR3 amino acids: CASSSGSEVTGYTF. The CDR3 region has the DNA TGTGCCAGCAGCTCTGGATCGGAGGTTACGGGCTACACCTTC.

CDR3 region: CASSEEMATGEKLFF. CDR3 DNA: TGTGCCAGCAGTGAAGAAATGGCGACAGGAGAAAAACTGTTTTTT. V usage is TRBV2 and J usage is TRBJ1-4; TRBD1 is a possible D gene (6 bases). Germline lookup yields CDR1 SNHLY and CDR2 FYNNEI. V was pared by 1 base and J by 8 bases, with 14 bases between. This CDR3 comprises 15 residues.

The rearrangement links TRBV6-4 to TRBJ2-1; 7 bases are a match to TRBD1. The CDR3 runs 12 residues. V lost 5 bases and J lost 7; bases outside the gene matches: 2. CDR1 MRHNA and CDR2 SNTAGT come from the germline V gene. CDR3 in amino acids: CASSQQGNEQFF. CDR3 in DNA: TGTGCCAGCAGTCAACAGGGGAATGAGCAGTTCTTC.

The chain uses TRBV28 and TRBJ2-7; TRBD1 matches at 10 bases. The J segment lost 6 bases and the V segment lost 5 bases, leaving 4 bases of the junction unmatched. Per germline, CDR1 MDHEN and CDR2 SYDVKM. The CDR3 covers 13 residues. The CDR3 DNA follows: TGTGCCAGCAGTCTAGGACAGGGGGGCGAGCAGTACTTC. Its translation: CASSLGQGGEQYF.

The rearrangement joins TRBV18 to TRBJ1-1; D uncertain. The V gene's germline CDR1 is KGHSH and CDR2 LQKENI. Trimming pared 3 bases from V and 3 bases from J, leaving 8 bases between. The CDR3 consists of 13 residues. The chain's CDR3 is CASSPGRDTEAFF. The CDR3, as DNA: TGTGCCAGCTCACCTGGGCGGGACACTGAAGCTTTCTTT.

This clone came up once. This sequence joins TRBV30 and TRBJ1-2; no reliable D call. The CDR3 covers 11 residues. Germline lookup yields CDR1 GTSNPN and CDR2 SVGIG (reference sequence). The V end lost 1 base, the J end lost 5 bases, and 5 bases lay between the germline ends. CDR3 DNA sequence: TGTGCCTGGAGTGACGGGTATGGCTACACCTTC. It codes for CAWSDGYGYTF.

The chain's CDR3 is CASSPGLAGRSYNEQFF. The CDR3 coding sequence is TGTGCCAGCAGCCCCGGACTAGCGGGGCGCTCCTACAATGAGCAGTTCTTC. The chain couples TRBV9 to TRBJ2-1; 12 bases are a match to TRBD2. CDR1 is SGDLS and CDR2 is YYNGEE in the germline V gene. The CDR3 totals 17 residues. The trim removed 4 bases at V and 0 bases at J, leaving 5 bases unmatched.

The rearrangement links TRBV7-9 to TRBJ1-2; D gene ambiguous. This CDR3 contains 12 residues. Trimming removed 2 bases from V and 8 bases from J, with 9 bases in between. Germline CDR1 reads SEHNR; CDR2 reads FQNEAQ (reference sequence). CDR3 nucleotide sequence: TGTGCCAGCAGCTTAACTGAGCGGGGCTACACCTTC. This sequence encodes CASSLTERGYTF.

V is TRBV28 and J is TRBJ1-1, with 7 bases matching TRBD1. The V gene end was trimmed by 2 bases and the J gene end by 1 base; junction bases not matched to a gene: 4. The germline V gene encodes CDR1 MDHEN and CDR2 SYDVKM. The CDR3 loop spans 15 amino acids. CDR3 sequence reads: CASSLEGAWNTEAFF. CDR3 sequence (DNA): TGTGCCAGCAGTTTAGAGGGGGCTTGGAACACTGAAGCTTTCTTT.